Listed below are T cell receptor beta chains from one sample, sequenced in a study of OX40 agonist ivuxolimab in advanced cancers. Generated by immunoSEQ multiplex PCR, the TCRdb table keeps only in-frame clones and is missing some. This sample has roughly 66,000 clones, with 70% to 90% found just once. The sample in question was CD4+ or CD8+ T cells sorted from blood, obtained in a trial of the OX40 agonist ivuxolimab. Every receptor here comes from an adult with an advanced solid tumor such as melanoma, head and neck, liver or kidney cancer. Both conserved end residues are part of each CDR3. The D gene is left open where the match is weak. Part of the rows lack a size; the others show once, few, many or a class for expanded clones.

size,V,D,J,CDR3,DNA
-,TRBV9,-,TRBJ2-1,CASSENQYNEQFF,TGTGCCAGCAGCGAAAACCAGTACAATGAGCAGTTCTTC
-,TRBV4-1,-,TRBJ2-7,CASSQAGTTYSYEQYF,TGCGCCAGCAGCCAAGCCGGAACTACCTACTCCTACGAGCAGTACTTC
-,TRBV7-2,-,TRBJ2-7,CASTQDQSYEQYF,TGTGCCAGCACCCAGGACCAGTCCTACGAGCAGTACTTC
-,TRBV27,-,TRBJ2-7,CASSLYWVRDTYEQYF,TGTGCCAGCAGTTTGTATTGGGTCAGGGACACCTACGAGCAGTACTTC
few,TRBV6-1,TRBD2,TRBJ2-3,CASSGYPSSSGGAADTQYF,TGTGCCAGCAGTGGCTACCCTTCCTCTAGCGGGGGGGCGGCAGATACGCAGTATTTT
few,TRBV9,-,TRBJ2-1,CASSVEPLWNEQFF,TGTGCCAGCAGCGTAGAGCCCTTATGGAATGAGCAGTTCTTC
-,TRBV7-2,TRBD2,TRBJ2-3,CASSTKGLAGVWADTQYF,TGTGCCAGCAGCACTAAGGGATTAGCGGGAGTGTGGGCAGATACGCAGTATTTT
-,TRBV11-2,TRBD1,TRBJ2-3,CASSSLLRSRGRTDTQYF,TGTGCCAGCAGCTCCTTACTGAGATCTAGGGGGCGAACAGATACGCAGTATTTT
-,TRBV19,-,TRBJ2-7,CASSLRDGGPYEQYF,TGTGCCAGTAGTCTGCGAGACGGGGGCCCATACGAGCAGTACTTC
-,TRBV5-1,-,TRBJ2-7,CASSWTASTYEQYF,TGCGCCAGCAGCTGGACAGCCTCGACCTACGAGCAGTACTTC
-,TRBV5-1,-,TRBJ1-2,CASSNSGYTF,TGCGCCAGCAGCAACAGTGGATACACCTTC
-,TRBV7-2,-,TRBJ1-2,CASSRVNYGYTF,TGTGCCAGCAGCCGAGTGAACTATGGCTACACCTTC
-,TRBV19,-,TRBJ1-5,CASSISTRGGNNQPQHF,TGTGCCAGTAGTATTTCAACTAGAGGGGGAAACAATCAGCCCCAGCATTTT
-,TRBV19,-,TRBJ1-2,CASRVRDQGHGYTF,TGTGCCAGTAGGGTCCGGGATCAGGGGCATGGCTACACCTTC
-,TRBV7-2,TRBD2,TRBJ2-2,CASSLRTLAGNTGELFF,TGTGCCAGCAGCCTCCGCACTTTAGCGGGGAACACCGGGGAGCTGTTTTTT
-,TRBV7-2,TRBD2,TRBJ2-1,CASSSSGGNEQFF,TGTGCCAGCAGTTCTAGCGGGGGTAATGAGCAGTTCTTC
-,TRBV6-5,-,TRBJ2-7,CASSYSETLGEQYF,TGTGCCAGCAGTTACTCAGAAACCCTTGGGGAGCAGTACTTC
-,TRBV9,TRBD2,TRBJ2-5,CASSLGLAGEGTQYF,TGTGCCAGCAGCCTTGGACTAGCGGGAGAGGGGACCCAGTACTTC
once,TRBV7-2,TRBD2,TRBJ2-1,CASSLGPSGRDEQFF,TGTGCCAGCAGCTTAGGGCCTAGCGGGAGAGATGAGCAGTTCTTC
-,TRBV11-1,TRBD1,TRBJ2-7,CASSLGQGLFYEQYF,TGTGCCAGCAGCTTAGGACAGGGCCTCTTCTACGAGCAGTACTTC